This entry is about one TCR beta chain. The sample originates from a study of OX40 agonist ivuxolimab in advanced cancers. Study in general: Dose-escalation patients were diagnosed with hepatocellular carcinoma, melanoma, renal cell cancer or head and neck cancer. Of mixed ages from 23 to 79 and averaging about 60 years, the group was about 80% male.

The CDR3 spans 14 residues. Per the germline V gene, CDR1 is SEHNR and CDR2 is FQNEAQ (reference sequence). V trimming: 6 bases; J trimming: 7 bases; junction bases outside the gene matches: 5. Profiled with immunoSEQ multiplex PCR; TCRdb holds only in-frame clones, not every one. Of 65,000 to 95,000 clones listed, more than 70% are singletons. The sample consisted of CD4+ or CD8+ T cells sorted from blood, taken in a trial of the OX40 agonist ivuxolimab. This TCR was sampled from an adult with an advanced solid tumor such as melanoma, head and neck, liver or kidney cancer. The rearrangement joins TRBV7-9 to TRBJ1-4; 10 bases fit TRBD1. The CDR3 coding sequence is TGTGCCAGCAGTTCGGGACAGGGGCCTGAAAAACTGTTTTTT. Translating it yields CASSSGQGPEKLFF.